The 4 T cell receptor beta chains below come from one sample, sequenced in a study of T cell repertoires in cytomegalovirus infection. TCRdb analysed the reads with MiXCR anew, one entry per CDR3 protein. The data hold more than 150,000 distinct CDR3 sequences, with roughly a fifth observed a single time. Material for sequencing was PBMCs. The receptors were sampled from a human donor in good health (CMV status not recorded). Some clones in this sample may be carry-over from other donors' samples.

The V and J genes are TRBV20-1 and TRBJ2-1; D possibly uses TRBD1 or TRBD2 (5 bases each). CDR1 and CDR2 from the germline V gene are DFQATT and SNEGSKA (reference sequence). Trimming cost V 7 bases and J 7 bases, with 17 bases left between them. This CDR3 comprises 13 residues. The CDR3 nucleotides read TGCAGTGGAGGGGTCCTCAGGGAGAATGAGCAGTTCTTC. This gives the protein CSGGVLRENEQFF.

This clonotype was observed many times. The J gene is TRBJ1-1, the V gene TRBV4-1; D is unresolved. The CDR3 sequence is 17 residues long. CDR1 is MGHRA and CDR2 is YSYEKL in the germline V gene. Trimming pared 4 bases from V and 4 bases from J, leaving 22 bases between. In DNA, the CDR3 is TGCGCCAGCAGCCCAGGTGGGCCTCCCTACGGTGGCACTGAAGCTTTCTTT. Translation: CASSPGGPPYGGTEAFF.

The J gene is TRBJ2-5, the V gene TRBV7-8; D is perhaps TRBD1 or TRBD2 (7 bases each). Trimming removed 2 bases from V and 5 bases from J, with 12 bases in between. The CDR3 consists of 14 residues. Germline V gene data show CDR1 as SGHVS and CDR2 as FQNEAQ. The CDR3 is CASSLIRGGETQYF. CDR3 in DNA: TGTGCCAGCAGCTTAATCAGGGGGGGGGAGACCCAGTACTTC.

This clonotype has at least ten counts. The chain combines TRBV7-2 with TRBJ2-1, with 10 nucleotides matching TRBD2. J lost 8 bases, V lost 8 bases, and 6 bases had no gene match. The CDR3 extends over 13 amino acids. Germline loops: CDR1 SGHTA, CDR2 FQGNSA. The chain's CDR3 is CASYGTSDDEQFF. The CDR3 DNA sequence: TGTGCCAGCTACGGGACTAGCGATGATGAGCAGTTCTTC.